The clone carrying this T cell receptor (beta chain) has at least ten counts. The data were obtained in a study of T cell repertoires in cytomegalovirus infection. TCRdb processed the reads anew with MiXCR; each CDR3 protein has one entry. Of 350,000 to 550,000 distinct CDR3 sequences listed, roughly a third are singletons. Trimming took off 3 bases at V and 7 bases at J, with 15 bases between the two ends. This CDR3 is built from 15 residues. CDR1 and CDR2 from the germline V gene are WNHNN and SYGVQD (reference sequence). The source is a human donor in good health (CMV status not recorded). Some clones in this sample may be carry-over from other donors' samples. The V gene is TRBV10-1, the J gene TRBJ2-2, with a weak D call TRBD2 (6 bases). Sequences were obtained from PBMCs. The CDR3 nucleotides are TGCGCCAGCAGTGAATTCGCGGGGCTGAGCGGGGAGCTGTTTTTT. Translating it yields CASSEFAGLSGELFF.